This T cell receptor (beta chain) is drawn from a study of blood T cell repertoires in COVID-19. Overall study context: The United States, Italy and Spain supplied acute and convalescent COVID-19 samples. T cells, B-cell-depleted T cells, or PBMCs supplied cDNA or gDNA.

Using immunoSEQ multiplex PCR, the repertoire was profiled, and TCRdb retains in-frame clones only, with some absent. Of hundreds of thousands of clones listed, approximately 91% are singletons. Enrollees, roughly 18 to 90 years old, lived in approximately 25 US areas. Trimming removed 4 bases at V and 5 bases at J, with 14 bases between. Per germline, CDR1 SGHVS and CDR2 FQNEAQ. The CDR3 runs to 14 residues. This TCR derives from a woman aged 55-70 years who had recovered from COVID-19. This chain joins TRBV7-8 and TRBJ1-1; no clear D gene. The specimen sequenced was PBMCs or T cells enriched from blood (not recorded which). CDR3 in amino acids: CASSSKDIRTEAFF. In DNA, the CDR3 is TGTGCCAGCAGCTCCAAAGACATAAGGACTGAAGCTTTCTTT.